This record covers a single TCR beta chain. The antigen is undetermined. The data originate from a study of shared clonotypes between healthy human individuals. Deep was the level used in running the assay. Assay: immunoSEQ multiplex PCR; the TCRdb copy retains only in-frame clones and omits some. The table records about 2.4 million clones, approximately 92% of them present only once. V lost 4 bases, J lost 3 bases, and 9 bases stayed unmatched. The CDR3 is made up of 15 amino acids. Germline loops: CDR1 ENHRY, CDR2 SYGVKD. Findings of the study overall: Naive subsets generally exceeded memory subsets in estimated richness.

This sequence was found in a man younger than 30 in good health. Sample: naive CD4+ T cells sorted from blood. The subset is: CD45RA+ positively selected. J is TRBJ2-7 and V is TRBV10-3, with TRBD2 matching over 7 bases. The CDR3 coding sequence is TGTGCCATCAGTGGGTCGGGAGGCCATGACTACGAGCAGTACTTC. Encoded protein: CAISGSGGHDYEQYF.